The 22 T cell receptor beta chains given below trace back to one sample, sequenced in a study of cytomegalovirus exposure and HLA in healthy donors (dated by TCRdb to 2015 to 2018). Libraries were constructed by the immunoSEQ multiplex PCR assay. For the multiplex PCR, a mixture combining 60 forward primers for TCR Vbeta segments and 13 reverse primers for TCR Jbeta segments was used. Entries here come from immuneACCESS through TCRdb and include only in-frame sequences with V and J called. Some clones fail to appear in such tables; in the studies checked, an unresolved V gene covers under half of the shortfall, and the cause of the remainder is unknown. This sample's table contains 75,000 to 95,000 clones. The ten largest clones add up to 4.6% of the sample. The sequencing input was PBMCs. The source of these receptors is a young man in good health and CMV-seronegative.

The chain recombines TRBV19 with TRBJ1-2; TRBD1 aligns across 9 bases. The CDR3 is made up of 13 amino acids. With V trimmed by 10 bases and J by 6 bases, 9 bases remained unmatched. CDR1 is LNHDA, CDR2 SQIVND, per germline (reference sequence). The CDR3 DNA reads as TGTGCCACCACCCGGACAGGGGTGAATGGCTACACCTTC. It specifies CATTRTGVNGYTF.

The chain couples TRBV10-3 to TRBJ2-5; tentatively, D is TRBD2 (6 bases). CDR1 and CDR2 (germline): ENHRY, SYGVKD. The CDR3 has 13 residues. Trimming took off 6 bases at V and 9 bases at J, with 17 bases between the two ends. This CDR3 is CAIRTVIGEAQYF. Written as DNA, the CDR3 is TGTGCCATCAGGACCGTGATTGGGGAGGCCCAGTACTTC.

This chain links TRBV7-2 with TRBJ1-1, with D possibly matching TRBD1 (6 bases). The V end was cut by 1 base, the J end by 0 bases, with 9 bases between. Germline assignment: CDR1 SGHTA and CDR2 FQGNSA. CDR3 length: 15 residues. CDR3 bases: TGTGCCAGCAGCTTAGGAGACAGGTTGAACACTGAAGCTTTCTTT. It translates to CASSLGDRLNTEAFF. Based on the CDR3 plus reference TRBV7-2 and TRBJ1-1, the full variable domain is GAGVSQSPSNKVTEKGKDVELRCDPISGHTALYWYRQSLGQGLEFLIYFQGNSAPDKSGLPSDRFSAERTGGSVSTLTIQRTQQEDSAVYLCASSLGDRLNTEAFFGQGTRLTVV.

The chain is built from TRBV5-1 and TRBJ2-5; 9 nucleotides align to TRBD1. V shed 4 bases and J 4 bases; nucleotides not matched to a gene: 2. The CDR3 contains 13 residues. Per germline, CDR1 SGHRS and CDR2 YFSETQ. The CDR3 loop is CASSLGQGETQYF. CDR3 DNA: TGCGCCAGCAGCCTGGGACAGGGAGAGACCCAGTACTTC.

The chain links TRBV5-1 to TRBJ2-7; 10 bases are shared with TRBD1. The junction had 3 bases not matched to a gene; V was cut back by 1 base and J by 2 bases. The CDR3 runs 15 residues. Germline CDR1 reads SGHRS; CDR2 reads YFSETQ. CDR3 DNA: TGCGCCAGCAGCTTGATCGACAGGGGGCCCTACGAGCAGTACTTC. Protein sequence: CASSLIDRGPYEQYF. Full variable domain (rest looked up from reference TRBV5-1 and TRBJ2-7): KAGVTQTPRYLIKTRGQQVTLSCSPISGHRSVSWYQQTPGQGLQFLFEYFSETQRNKGNFPGRFSGRQFSNSRSEMNVSTLELGDSALYLCASSLIDRGPYEQYFGPGTRLTVT.

The chain joins TRBV6-6 to TRBJ1-2; D gene uncertain. The CDR3 has 13 residues. CDR1 is MNHNY and CDR2 is SVGAGI in the germline V gene (reference sequence). As DNA, the CDR3 is TGTGTCACCAGCCTCATAGCTAACTATGGCTACACCTTC. Amino acid sequence: CVTSLIANYGYTF.

The chain recombines TRBV7-8 with TRBJ1-1, with 8 positions matching TRBD1. Unmatched junction bases numbered 8, after V lost 6 bases and J lost 5 bases. There are 14 residues in the CDR3. Looked up from germline, CDR1 is SGHVS and CDR2 is FQNEAQ. CDR3 nucleotides: TGTGCCAGCAGTCGTACAGGGGGTTTAACTGAAGCTTTCTTT. Protein product: CASSRTGGLTEAFF.

The V and J genes are TRBV7-3 and TRBJ1-1; D perhaps matches TRBD1 (5 bases). V lost 5 bases, J lost 4 bases, and 14 bases lay in between. The CDR3 length is 14 residues. Germline CDR1 reads SGHTA; CDR2 reads FQGTGA. CDR3 nucleotides: TGTGCCAGCAGCCCGGCTAGGGACTTCACTGAAGCTTTCTTT. Translated, it gives CASSPARDFTEAFF.

The chain combines TRBV7-9 with TRBJ1-5; TRBD1 agrees at 9 bases. Germline CDR1 is SEHNR and CDR2 is FQNEAQ (reference sequence). The CDR3 is 15 residues long. Unmatched junction bases numbered 6, after V lost 4 bases and J lost 5 bases. The DNA of the CDR3 is TGTGCCAGCAGCTCCTTGGACAGGGGTGATCAGCCCCAGCATTTT. Amino acids: CASSSLDRGDQPQHF. Full variable domain (outside the CDR3, taken from reference TRBV7-9 and TRBJ1-5): DTGVSQNPRHKITKRGQNVTFRCDPISEHNRLYWYRQTLGQGPEFLTYFQNEAQLEKSRLLSDRFSAERPKGSFSTLEIQRTEQGDSAMYLCASSSLDRGDQPQHFGDGTRLSIL.

CDR3: CSVTPGQGNGYTF. DNA for the CDR3: TGCAGCGTTACCCCGGGACAGGGGAATGGCTACACCTTC. The J gene is TRBJ1-2, the V gene TRBV29-1; TRBD1 matches at 10 bases. Germline CDR1 reads SQVTM; CDR2 reads ANQGSEA. The CDR3 has 13 amino acids. J was trimmed by 6 bases and V by 5 bases; bases with no gene match: 6.

The genes are TRBV9 and TRBJ2-3; no firm D call. With 2 bases removed from V and 1 base from J, the gap between germline ends came to 5 bases. The CDR3 runs 13 residues. Germline lookup yields CDR1 SGDLS and CDR2 YYNGEE. In nucleotides, the CDR3 is TGTGCCAGCAGCGTCGAGGGCACAGATACGCAGTATTTT. This codes for CASSVEGTDTQYF.

This chain uses TRBV5-1 with TRBJ2-5; D not resolved. From germline, CDR1 is SGHRS and CDR2 YFSETQ. The CDR3 has 18 amino acids. Trimming took 10 bases from V and 5 from J, leaving 33 bases between them. DNA of the CDR3: TGCGCCCCCAGGTTGGTTCCCTACGAGGCCAGTTCCCGGGAGACCCAGTACTTC. Amino acids: CAPRLVPYEASSRETQYF.

This sequence joins TRBV4-3 and TRBJ2-1; D is perhaps TRBD2 (5 bases). The germline V gene has CDR1 LGHNA and CDR2 YSLEER. Trimming took 0 bases from V and 4 from J, leaving 16 bases between them. This CDR3 spans 17 amino acids. CDR3: CASSQDRLADKYNEQFF. CDR3 nucleotide sequence: TGCGCCAGCAGCCAAGATCGGCTAGCAGATAAATACAATGAGCAGTTCTTC.

The chain employs TRBV7-3 and TRBJ2-2; 8 nucleotides line up with TRBD1. Germline loops: CDR1 SGHTA, CDR2 FQGTGA. The CDR3 is 13 amino acids. The V segment lost 8 bases and the J segment 1 base; nucleotides outside the gene matches: 0. CDR3 sequence: CASGTGNTGELFF. The CDR3 DNA sequence: TGTGCCAGCGGGACAGGGAACACCGGGGAGCTGTTTTTT.

The chain links TRBV19 to TRBJ1-1; maybe TRBD1 (5 bases). The germline gives CDR1 LNHDA, CDR2 SQIVND (reference sequence). The CDR3 is made up of 11 amino acids. The V gene lost 3 bases and the J gene lost 7 bases, with 6 bases spanning the gap. The CDR3 nucleotides are TGTGCCAGTAGTATTGACAGTGAAGCTTTCTTT. This sequence encodes CASSIDSEAFF.

This sequence joins TRBV4-2 and TRBJ2-3; 9 nucleotides align to TRBD2. Germline-derived CDR1 and CDR2 are LGHNA and YNFKEQ. Trimming at V came to 4 bases and at J to 2 bases, leaving 10 bases not matched to a gene. This CDR3 has 17 residues. The CDR3 sequence is CASSPGTSSQLTDTQYF. The CDR3 DNA reads as TGTGCCAGCAGCCCCGGGACTAGCTCACAGCTCACAGATACGCAGTATTTT.

V and J are TRBV5-5 and TRBJ2-7, with TRBD1 identical over 7 bases. Germline V gene lookup returns CDR1 SGHKS and CDR2 YYEKEE (reference sequence). The CDR3 extends over 14 amino acids. The V segment lost 4 bases and the J segment 2 bases; nucleotides outside the gene matches: 6. CDR3 in amino acids: CASSPRDRAYEQYF. CDR3 nucleotide sequence: TGTGCCAGCAGCCCCCGGGACAGAGCCTACGAGCAGTACTTC.

The V and J genes are TRBV4-3 and TRBJ2-7; 7 nucleotides line up with TRBD2. CDR3 length: 15 amino acids. Per the germline V gene, CDR1 is LGHNA and CDR2 is YSLEER. V was pared by 1 base and J by 0 bases, with 3 bases of the junction left unmatched. The CDR3 loop reads CASSQGEGISYEQYF. Written as DNA, the CDR3 is TGCGCCAGCAGCCAAGGGGAGGGAATCTCCTACGAGCAGTACTTC.

The genes are TRBV18 and TRBJ1-3; TRBD1 matches 7 bases. The CDR3 extends over 19 amino acids. V gave up 0 bases and J gave up 0 bases; unmatched junction bases: 11. The germline V gene encodes CDR1 KGHSH and CDR2 LQKENI. CDR3 amino acids: CASSPPVIDRASSGNTIYF. The CDR3 region has the DNA TGTGCCAGCTCACCACCGGTTATTGACAGGGCGAGCTCTGGAAACACCATATATTTT. The variable domain in full, completed from reference TRBV18 and TRBJ1-3, reads NAGVMQNPRHLVRRRGQEARLRCSPMKGHSHVYWYRQLPEEGLKFMVYLQKENIIDESGMPKERFSAEFPKEGPSILRIQQVVRGDSAAYFCASSPPVIDRASSGNTIYFGEGSWLTVV.

This sequence joins TRBV7-7 and TRBJ2-1, with D perhaps matching TRBD2 (6 bases). This CDR3 is 14 amino acids long. Per germline, CDR1 SSHAT and CDR2 FNYEAQ (reference sequence). The V gene lost 1 base and the J gene lost 8 bases, with 12 bases spanning the gap. Written as DNA, the CDR3 is TGTGCCAGCAGCTTAGTCTTCGGGAGCGATGAGCAGTTCTTC. Amino acids: CASSLVFGSDEQFF.

CDR3 DNA: TGCGCCAGCAGCCCGTCCGGGACAGGGTCAGAAGCTTTCTTT. The encoded protein is CASSPSGTGSEAFF. The chain employs TRBV5-1 and TRBJ1-1; 9 bases agree with TRBD1. Trimming at V came to 4 bases and at J to 8 bases, leaving 9 bases not matched to a gene. CDR3 length: 14 amino acids. Germline assignment: CDR1 SGHRS and CDR2 YFSETQ.

This chain uses TRBV19 with TRBJ2-7; 10 nucleotides align to TRBD2. V shed 7 bases and J 2 bases; nucleotides not matched to a gene: 5. Germline V gene data show CDR1 as LNHDA and CDR2 as SQIVND (reference sequence). This CDR3 region has 14 residues. The DNA for the CDR3 is TGTGCCAGTAAACGAACTAGCGGGGCCTACGAGCAGTACTTC. It translates to CASKRTSGAYEQYF.